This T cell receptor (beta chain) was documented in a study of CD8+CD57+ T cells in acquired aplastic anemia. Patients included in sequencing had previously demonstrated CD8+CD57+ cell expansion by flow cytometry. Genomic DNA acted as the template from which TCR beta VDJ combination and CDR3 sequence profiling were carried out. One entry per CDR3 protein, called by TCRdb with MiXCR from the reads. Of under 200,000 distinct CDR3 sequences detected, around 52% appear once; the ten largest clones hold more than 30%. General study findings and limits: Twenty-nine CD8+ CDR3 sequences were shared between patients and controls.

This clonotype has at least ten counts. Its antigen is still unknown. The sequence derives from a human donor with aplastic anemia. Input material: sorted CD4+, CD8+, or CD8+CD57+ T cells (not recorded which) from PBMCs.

CDR3 nucleotides: TGTGCCAGCAGCTTAGCAGGTGATTCCTACGAGCAGTACTTC. Its protein is CASSLAGDSYEQYF. This chain uses TRBV11-2 with TRBJ2-7; D is uncertain. Trimming removed 1 base from V and 1 base from J, with 8 bases in between. From germline, CDR1 is SGHAT and CDR2 FQNNGV. This CDR3 has 14 residues.